The 10 T cell receptor beta chains below all came from one sample that was sequenced in a study of T cells after yellow fever vaccination (dated by TCRdb to the late 2010s). Per the publication, the treatment or condition label means: live attenuated yellow fever vaccine strain. Library preparation employed 5' RACE. TCRdb records Illumina NovaSeq 6000 as the sequencer. TCRdb trimmed public reads at Q25 via fastp, called clones via MiXCR and kept in-frame beta chains. Every distinct CDR3 protein forms one entry, paired with its most common genes and DNA. Recorded for this sample are tens of thousands of distinct CDR3 sequences; 4% to 5.5% of them occurred a single time. The ten largest account for about 40% of the sample. Source: PBMCs, either bulk or a sorted T-cell subset (CD4+, CD8+, memory, or dextramer-sorted; not recorded which), taken on the day of the yellow fever booster vaccination. The source is a man between 18 and 35 years old who received the YFV17D yellow fever vaccine.

The chain has TRBV7-9 and TRBJ2-5; 8 nucleotides agree with TRBD1. CDR1 is SEHNR and CDR2 is FQNEAQ in the germline V gene (reference sequence). This CDR3 has 14 residues. Trimming at V came to 5 bases and at J to 5 bases, leaving 7 bases not matched to a gene. The CDR3 DNA sequence: TGTGCCAGCAGCCCCGGACAGGGTGGGGAGACCCAGTACTTC. Translated, it gives CASSPGQGGETQYF.

This clonotype was counted many times. The V call is TRBV12-3 or TRBV12-4, the J call TRBJ1-2; D is unresolved. The CDR3 is made up of 11 amino acids. V lost 8 bases to trimming and J lost 2 bases, with 6 bases between them. The CDR3 DNA is TGTGCCAGCGCGGAGAACTATGGCTACACCTTC. This codes for CASAENYGYTF.

This clonotype was detected many times. This chain links TRBV14 with TRBJ2-1; 8 bases map to TRBD1. Germline-derived CDR1 and CDR2 are SGHDN and FVKESK. Trimming took 0 bases from V and 6 from J; bases not matched to a gene: 13. The CDR3 is 18 residues long. DNA of the CDR3: TGTGCCAGCAGCCAAGATTATAAAAGAGGGACAGGTCCCAATGAGCAGTTCTTC. It is translated as CASSQDYKRGTGPNEQFF.

In this sample, this clonotype turned up many times. The J gene is TRBJ2-1, the V gene TRBV20-1; 14 bases match TRBD2. This CDR3 contains 17 residues. V lost 0 bases and J lost 6; bases outside the gene matches: 7. Germline assignment: CDR1 DFQATT and CDR2 SNEGSKA (reference sequence). This chain's CDR3 is CSARDRGLAGAPNEQFF. Written as DNA, the CDR3 is TGCAGTGCTAGAGATAGGGGACTAGCGGGGGCCCCCAATGAGCAGTTCTTC.

This clonotype was seen many times. The rearrangement links TRBV6-5 to TRBJ1-2, with TRBD1 matching 8 bases. The length of the CDR3 is 13 residues. CDR1 and CDR2 from the germline V gene are MNHEY and SVGAGI. The trim removed 4 bases at V and 8 bases at J, leaving 6 bases unmatched. The CDR3 is CASSWDRIDGYTF. The CDR3, as DNA: TGTGCCAGCAGTTGGGACAGGATCGACGGCTACACCTTC.

Ten or more counts support this clonotype. The genes are TRBV11-2 and TRBJ2-7; D gene uncertain. CDR3 length: 14 residues. V was shortened by 0 bases and J by 6 bases, with 12 bases between the two germline ends. The germline CDR1 and CDR2 sequences are SGHAT and FQNNGV. The CDR3: CASSLDRLSPEQYF. CDR3 coding DNA: TGTGCCAGCAGCTTAGATAGGTTATCGCCCGAGCAGTACTTC.

This clonotype was seen repeatedly, ten times or more. The J gene is TRBJ2-7, the V gene TRBV6-1; D ambiguous. Germline CDR1 reads MNHNS; CDR2 reads SASEGT. The CDR3 runs to 13 residues. In DNA, the CDR3 is TGTGCCAGCAACAGCCCGGCCACCTATGAGCAGTACGTC. This sequence encodes CASNSPATYEQYV.

This clonotype occurred many times. The chain is built from TRBV5-1 and TRBJ2-1, with 13 bases lining up with TRBD2. The CDR3 consists of 19 residues. V shed 2 bases, J shed 0 bases, and the junction held 8 bases outside the gene matches. Germline CDR1 reads SGHRS; CDR2 reads YFSETQ. The CDR3 loop reads CASSFAPGLAGSSYNEQFF. The CDR3 DNA reads as TGCGCCAGCAGCTTTGCCCCGGGACTAGCGGGGAGCTCCTACAATGAGCAGTTCTTC.

In its sample, this clonotype was seen many times. The CDR3, as DNA: TGTGCCAGCAGCTTAGGTGGGACTAGCGGGAACACCGGGGAGCTGTTTTTT. Translating gives CASSLGGTSGNTGELFF. This chain joins TRBV7-2 and TRBJ2-2; TRBD2 matches 11 bases. Germline V gene sequence: CDR1 SGHTA, CDR2 FQGNSA. The V and J ends lost 1 base and 1 base, in that order; junction bases with no gene match: 2. The CDR3 spans 17 residues. The full variable domain, completed using reference TRBV7-2 and TRBJ2-2, is GAGVSQSPSNKVTEKGKDVELRCDPISGHTALYWYRQSLGQGLEFLIYFQGNSAPDKSGLPSDRFSAERTGGSVSTLTIQRTQQEDSAVYLCASSLGGTSGNTGELFFGEGSRLTVL.

This clonotype was counted at least ten times. This chain uses TRBV7-2 with TRBJ1-6, with TRBD1 as a possible D gene (5 bases). Germline CDR1 is SGHTA and CDR2 is FQGNSA. V gave up 2 bases and J gave up 10 bases, with 15 bases separating them. The CDR3 contains 15 residues. The CDR3, as DNA: TGTGCCAGCAGCTTAATTGCCAGGGTGGGCTCACCCCTCCACTTT. Its protein product is CASSLIARVGSPLHF. The full variable domain, rest sourced from reference TRBV7-2 and TRBJ1-6, is GAGVSQSPSNKVTEKGKDVELRCDPISGHTALYWYRQSLGQGLEFLIYFQGNSAPDKSGLPSDRFSAERTGGSVSTLTIQRTQQEDSAVYLCASSLIARVGSPLHFGNGTRLTVT.